Listed here are 7 T cell receptor beta chains from one sample, sequenced in a study of T cell repertoires in aging, cancer and after chemotherapy. TRB rearrangements spanning V, D and J were amplified using mixed TRB-A/B primers. TCRdb called the multiplex PCR reads again in MiXCR, with one record for every CDR3 protein. The sample has about 12,000 distinct CDR3 sequences; about 31% are singletons. Peripheral blood genomic DNA, not sorted cells or RNA, was the template. Sequencing was carried out using blood. These receptors were collected from a human donor in good health. The donor label of this sample is uncertain.

The gene calls are TRBV5-5 and TRBJ1-4; D not certain. Germline V gene sequence: CDR1 SGHKS, CDR2 YYEKEE (reference sequence). The germline V and J ends were trimmed by 4 bases and 7 bases, with 11 bases remaining between them. The CDR3 sequence is 13 residues long. The CDR3 bases are TGTGCCAGCAGCCCCCGCAGTGGTGAAAAACTGTTTTTT. Translated: CASSPRSGEKLFF.

J is TRBJ1-5 and V is TRBV6-6, with D possibly TRBD1 on 6 matching bases. Germline V gene sequence: CDR1 MNHNY, CDR2 SVGAGI (reference sequence). The CDR3 sequence is 13 residues long. The CDR3 is CASAGSGVQPQHF. In DNA, the CDR3 is TGTGCGTCAGCAGGCTCAGGGGTCCAGCCCCAGCATTTT.

This clonotype is labeled large. V usage is TRBV18 and J usage is TRBJ2-1, with 11 bases lining up with TRBD1. The V segment lost 3 bases and the J segment 3 bases; nucleotides outside the gene matches: 4. The V gene's germline CDR1 is KGHSH and CDR2 LQKENI. This CDR3 comprises 16 residues. The DNA of the CDR3 is TGTGCCAGCTCACCTTCCGGGACAGGGGGCTACAATGAGCAGTTCTTC. It is translated as CASSPSGTGGYNEQFF.

By its share, this clonotype is medium-sized (0.01 to 0.1%). This rearrangement joins TRBV6-5 to TRBJ1-2; D not certain. In germline, CDR1 is MNHEY, CDR2 SVGAGI. Deletions cut 7 bases from V and 3 bases from J, with 12 bases between. This CDR3 contains 13 residues. Here the CDR3 DNA reads TGTGCCAGCACCGAGGGATCCTACTATGGCTACACCTTC. This gives the protein CASTEGSYYGYTF.

The chain is built from TRBV19 and TRBJ1-1; D gene unclear. Germline V gene lookup returns CDR1 LNHDA and CDR2 SQIVND (reference sequence). The CDR3 has 11 amino acids. V lost 3 bases to trimming and J lost 7 bases, with 6 bases between them. The DNA for the CDR3 is TGTGCCAGTAGTATTGGGGTTGAAGCTTTCTTT. This translates into CASSIGVEAFF.

CDR3 in amino acids: CASSPLTGGSEAFF. For the CDR3, the DNA is TGTGCCAGCAGCCCCTTGACAGGGGGCTCTGAAGCTTTCTTT. J is TRBJ1-1 and V is TRBV11-2, with 10 positions matching TRBD1. CDR3 length: 14 residues. V shed 5 bases, J shed 6 bases, and the junction held 6 bases outside the gene matches. In germline, CDR1 is SGHAT, CDR2 FQNNGV.

This clonotype occurred once. This may arise from a read error, as a much more abundant clone is one base away. The CDR3 reads CSVAENSNQPQHF. For the CDR3, the DNA is TGCAGCGTTGCAGAAAATAGCAATCAGCCCCAGCATTTT. The V gene is TRBV29-1, the J gene TRBJ1-5; the D is unclear. V was cut by 4 bases and J by 0 bases, with 7 bases left in between. The germline gives CDR1 SQVTM, CDR2 ANQGSEA. The CDR3 spans 13 residues.